These T cell receptor beta chains were read from a single sample in a study of human T cells and chemical hapten exposure. Using its own MiXCR run on the RACE reads, TCRdb lists one record per CDR3 protein. This sample has approximately 90,000 distinct CDR3 sequences, with 9.5% to 15% found just once. Sequencing was performed on whole blood, taken in connection with sensitization to the hapten diphenylcyclopropenone (DPC). Receptors were obtained from a woman in her forties with alopecia areata. Some clones in this sample may be carry-over from other donors' samples. Both conserved end residues are part of each CDR3. Size tells how often a clone was seen (once, few, many) or the class of an expanded clone, and some rows leave it out.

>TRBV18|few
CASSPPAANQPQHF
>TRBV12-5|few
CASARPGYGYTF
>TRBV20-1|few
CSARVGRFGTQYF
>TRBV5-5|few
CASTNPWDSLYGYTF
>TRBV29-1|many
CSVDPTGSGGYTF
>TRBV4-1|.
CASSAPGQSYGYTF
>TRBV9|.
CASSAPLGGEQYF
>TRBV7-9|few
CASSLDTFTGELFF
>TRBV28|.
CASSSSDSYEQYF
>TRBV18|many
CASSSPAGGGYNEQFF
>TRBV7-6|many
CASSLSLAGAVEQFF
>TRBV5-8|.
CASSLLPREGRNEQFF
>TRBV11-2|many
CASSLLAGNPYEQYF
>TRBV12-3/TRBV12-4|many
CASSFQAGGGEQYF
>TRBV28|.
CASMDSGANVLTF
>TRBV19|.
CASSRPTGANTGELFF
>TRBV4-3|many
CASSLDLQETQYF
>TRBV27|few
CASNSGSTNEKLFF
>TRBV10-3|many
CAISDPEEASGANVLTF
>TRBV19|.
CASSIDSSGTTYNEQFF
>TRBV2|few
CASRRDQTFLGTEAFF
>TRBV5-6|few
CASSRPGQGYEQFF
>TRBV2|.
CASSAGESSYEQYF
>TRBV20-1|.
CSSVYLEGETQYF
>TRBV6-6|many
CATDPSGSGSPLHF
>TRBV7-6|many
CASSLGPINEKLFF
>TRBV6-2/TRBV6-3|few
CASSYSLLNRTLNTGELFF
>TRBV7-2|.
CASSPELHVSYEQYF
>TRBV7-3|few
CASSVSQGEAFF